This T cell receptor (beta chain) is drawn from a study of T cell responses to AZD1222 COVID-19 vaccine. TCRdb's copy holds only in-frame clones and misses some; the assay was immunoSEQ multiplex PCR. Among some 170,000 clones listed, 70% to 90% were seen once. On this clone itself: Its antigen remains unknown.

General observations from the study: White British donors predominated, females outnumbered males, and clonal diversity was possibly underestimated. Once two AZD1222 doses were given, Spike-specific TCR breadth and depth went up. As reported, nearly half of all spike-specific TCRs target variant regions that are unmutated. Among those given AZD1222, only six were seropositive at baseline.

CDR3 length: 16 residues. Trimming took 2 bases from V and 2 from J, leaving 13 bases between them. Looked up from germline, CDR1 is SGHTA and CDR2 is FQGTGA. The clonotype comes from an adult who received the MenACWY meningococcal vaccine as a control. The chain is built from TRBV7-3 and TRBJ2-1, with D unclear. The starting material was peripheral blood, obtained 28 days after the second dose of the MenACWY control vaccine. CDR3 sequence: CASSLLVSSAYNEQFF. The CDR3 region has the DNA TGTGCCAGCAGCTTATTGGTGAGCTCAGCCTACAATGAGCAGTTCTTC. The variable domain in full, completed from reference TRBV7-3 and TRBJ2-1, reads GAGVSQTPSNKVTEKGKYVELRCDPISGHTALYWYRQSLGQGPEFLIYFQGTGAADDSGLPNDRFFAVRPEGSVSTLKIQRTERGDSAVYLCASSLLVSSAYNEQFFGPGTRLTVL.